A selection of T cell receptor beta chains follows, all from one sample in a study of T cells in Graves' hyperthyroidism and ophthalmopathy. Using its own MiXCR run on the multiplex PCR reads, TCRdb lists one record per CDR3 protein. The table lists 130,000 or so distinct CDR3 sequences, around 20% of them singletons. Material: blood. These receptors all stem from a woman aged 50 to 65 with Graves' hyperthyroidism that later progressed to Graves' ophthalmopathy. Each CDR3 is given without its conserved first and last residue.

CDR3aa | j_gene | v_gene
SVRDPNTEAF | TRBJ1-1 | TRBV29-1
ASSFSGTWAEAF | TRBJ1-1 | TRBV27
ASLNSYEQY | TRBJ2-7 | TRBV28
SVEAQGAMNTEAF | TRBJ1-1 | TRBV29-1
ASSYRQANTEAF | TRBJ1-1 | TRBV6-5
ATSDPSGDRGYGYT | TRBJ1-2 | TRBV24-1
ASRTLDRAGTDTQY | TRBJ2-3 | TRBV2
ASSVAGVRETQY | TRBJ2-5 | TRBV6-1
ASSLTSAGLLLSSYEQY | TRBJ2-7 | TRBV7-3
ASSDRGRANTEAF | TRBJ1-1 | TRBV6-1
ASRTGASYYEQY | TRBJ2-7 | TRBV6-1